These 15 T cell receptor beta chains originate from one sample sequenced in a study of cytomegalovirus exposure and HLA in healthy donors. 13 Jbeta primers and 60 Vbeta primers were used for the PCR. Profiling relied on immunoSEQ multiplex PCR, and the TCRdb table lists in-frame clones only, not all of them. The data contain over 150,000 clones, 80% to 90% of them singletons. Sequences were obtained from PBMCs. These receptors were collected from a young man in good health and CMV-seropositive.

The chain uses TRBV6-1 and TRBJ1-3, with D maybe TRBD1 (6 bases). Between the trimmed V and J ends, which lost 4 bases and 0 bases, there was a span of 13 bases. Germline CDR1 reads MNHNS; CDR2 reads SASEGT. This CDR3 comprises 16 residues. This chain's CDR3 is CASSAGTPRSGNTIYF. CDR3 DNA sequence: TGTGCCAGCAGTGCCGGGACACCTCGCTCTGGAAACACCATATATTTT.

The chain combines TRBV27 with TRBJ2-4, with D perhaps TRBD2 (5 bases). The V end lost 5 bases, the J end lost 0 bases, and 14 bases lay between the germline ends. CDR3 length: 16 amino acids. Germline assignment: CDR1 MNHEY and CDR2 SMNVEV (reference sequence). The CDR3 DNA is TGTGCCAGCAGTCCAAAGAGCGGTCTAGCCAAAAACATTCAGTACTTC. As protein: CASSPKSGLAKNIQYF.

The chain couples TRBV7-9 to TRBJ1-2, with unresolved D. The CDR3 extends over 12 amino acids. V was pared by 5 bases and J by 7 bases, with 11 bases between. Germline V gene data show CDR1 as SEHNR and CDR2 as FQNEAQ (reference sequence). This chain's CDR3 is CASSPETFGYTF. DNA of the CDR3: TGTGCCAGCAGCCCGGAGACCTTTGGCTACACCTTC.

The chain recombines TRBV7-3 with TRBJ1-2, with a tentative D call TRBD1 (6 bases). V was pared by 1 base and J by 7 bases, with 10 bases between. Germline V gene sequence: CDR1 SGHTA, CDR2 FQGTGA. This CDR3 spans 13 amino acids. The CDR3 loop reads CASSLRQGSGYTF. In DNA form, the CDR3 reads TGTGCCAGCAGCTTAAGGCAGGGGAGTGGCTACACCTTC. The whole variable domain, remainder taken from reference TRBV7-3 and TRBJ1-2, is GAGVSQTPSNKVTEKGKYVELRCDPISGHTALYWYRQSLGQGPEFLIYFQGTGAADDSGLPNDRFFAVRPEGSVSTLKIQRTERGDSAVYLCASSLRQGSGYTFGSGTRLTVV.

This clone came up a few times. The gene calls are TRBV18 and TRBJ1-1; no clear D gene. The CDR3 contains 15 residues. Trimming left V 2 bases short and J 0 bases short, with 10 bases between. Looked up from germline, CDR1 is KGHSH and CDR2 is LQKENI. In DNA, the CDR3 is TGTGCCAGCTCACCATCGAGAGAAATGAACACTGAAGCTTTCTTT. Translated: CASSPSREMNTEAFF.

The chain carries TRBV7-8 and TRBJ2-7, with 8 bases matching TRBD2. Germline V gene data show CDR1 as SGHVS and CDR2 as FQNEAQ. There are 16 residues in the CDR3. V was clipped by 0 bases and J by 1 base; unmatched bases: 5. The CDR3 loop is CASSLAGGRWSYEQYF. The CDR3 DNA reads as TGTGCCAGCAGCTTAGCAGGCGGGAGGTGGTCCTACGAGCAGTACTTC.

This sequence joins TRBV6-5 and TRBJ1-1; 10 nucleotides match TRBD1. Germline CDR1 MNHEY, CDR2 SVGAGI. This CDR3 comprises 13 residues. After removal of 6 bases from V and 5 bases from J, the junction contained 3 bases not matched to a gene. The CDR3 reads CASSPDRGTEAFF. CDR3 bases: TGTGCCAGCAGCCCGGACAGGGGGACTGAAGCTTTCTTT.

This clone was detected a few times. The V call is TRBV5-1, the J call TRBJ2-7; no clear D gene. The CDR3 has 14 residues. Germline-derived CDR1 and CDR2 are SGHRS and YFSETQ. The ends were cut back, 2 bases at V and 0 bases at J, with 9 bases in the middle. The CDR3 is CASSFLLSSYEQYF. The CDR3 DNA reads TGCGCCAGCAGCTTCCTCTTGAGCTCCTACGAGCAGTACTTC.

The CDR3 protein is CATSRDKKEASGYTF. DNA of the CDR3: TGTGCCACCAGCAGAGATAAGAAGGAGGCAAGTGGCTACACCTTC. The V call is TRBV15, the J call TRBJ1-2; no firm D call. CDR1 LNHNV and CDR2 YYDKDF come from the germline V gene (reference sequence). This CDR3 region has 15 residues. V was pared by 0 bases and J by 7 bases, with 15 bases between.

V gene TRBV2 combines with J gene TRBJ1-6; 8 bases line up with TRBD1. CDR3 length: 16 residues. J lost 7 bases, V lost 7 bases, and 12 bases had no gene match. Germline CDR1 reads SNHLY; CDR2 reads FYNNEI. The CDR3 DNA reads TGTGCCAGCACCGACCAGACAGGGGATACCAATTCACCCCTCCACTTT. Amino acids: CASTDQTGDTNSPLHF. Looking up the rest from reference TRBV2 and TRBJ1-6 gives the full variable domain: EPEVTQTPSHQVTQMGQEVILRCVPISNHLYFYWYRQILGQKVEFLVSFYNNEISEKSEIFDDQFSVERPDGSNFTLKIRSTKLEDSAMYFCASTDQTGDTNSPLHFGNGTRLTVT.

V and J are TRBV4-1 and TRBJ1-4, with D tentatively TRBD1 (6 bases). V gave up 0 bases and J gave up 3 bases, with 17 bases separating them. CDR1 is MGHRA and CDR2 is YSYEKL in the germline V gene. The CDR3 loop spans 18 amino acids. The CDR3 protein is CASSQENGRGGANEKLFF. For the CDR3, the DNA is TGCGCCAGCAGCCAAGAAAATGGTAGGGGGGGGGCTAATGAAAAACTGTTTTTT.

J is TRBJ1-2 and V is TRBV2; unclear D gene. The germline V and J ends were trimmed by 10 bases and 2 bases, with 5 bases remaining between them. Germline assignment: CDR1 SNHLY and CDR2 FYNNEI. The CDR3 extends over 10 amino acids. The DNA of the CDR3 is TGTGCCATAGAAAACTATGGCTACACCTTC. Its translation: CAIENYGYTF.

The CDR3 DNA sequence: TGTGCCAGCAGCTCCACGTTGAACAGGGGCGACGAGCAGTACGTC. It specifies CASSSTLNRGDEQYV. The chain uses TRBV7-9 and TRBJ2-7; 7 positions agree with TRBD1. The J segment lost 5 bases and the V segment lost 4 bases, leaving 11 bases of the junction unmatched. The CDR3 covers 15 residues. In germline, CDR1 is SEHNR, CDR2 FQNEAQ (reference sequence).

The CDR3 here is CASSGIGQGRREDSYEQYV. CDR3 DNA: TGTGCCAGCAGTGGGATAGGACAGGGGAGACGGGAGGACTCCTACGAGCAGTACGTC. The V and J genes are TRBV6-4 and TRBJ2-7; the match to TRBD1 covers 9 bases. The CDR3 extends over 19 amino acids. The ends lost 4 bases at V and 0 bases at J; junction bases unmatched: 16. CDR1 and CDR2 (germline): MRHNA, SNTAGT.

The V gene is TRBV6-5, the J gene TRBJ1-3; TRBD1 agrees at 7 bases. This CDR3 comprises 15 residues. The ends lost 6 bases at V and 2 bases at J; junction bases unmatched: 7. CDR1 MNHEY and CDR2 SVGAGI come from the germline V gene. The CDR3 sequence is CASSKTGTAGNTIYF. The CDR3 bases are TGTGCCAGCAGCAAAACCGGGACAGCTGGAAACACCATATATTTT.